This T cell receptor beta chain stems from a study of blood T cell repertoires in COVID-19. Looking at the study overall: Samples of COVID-19 (acute and convalescent) were obtained from the United States, Italy and Spain. Sources were T cells, B-cell-depleted T cells, or PBMCs; the material itself was cDNA or gDNA.

Symptom resolution, clearance, or two negative PCRs marked the recovered donors of Cohort 3. This clone was seen only once. V was trimmed by 10 bases and J by 5 bases, leaving 15 bases between them. The CDR3 runs to 13 residues. The germline V gene encodes CDR1 MNHEY and CDR2 SVGAGI. As handled by the study authors: Reference gene primer amplification yielded estimated nucleated cell counts. The method was immunoSEQ multiplex PCR; TCRdb's version includes in-frame clones alone and lacks a portion of them. V, J and clone size were drawn from that table, and D and trimming were deduced from the DNA. The sample lists roughly 300,000 clones, around 87% occurring once.

Sample: PBMCs or T cells enriched from blood (not recorded which). The V call is TRBV6-5, the J call TRBJ1-3; D perhaps matches TRBD1 (6 bases). The receptor comes from a woman aged 25 to 45 who had recovered from COVID-19. The CDR3: CATHPQGRNTIYF. Here the CDR3 DNA reads TGTGCCACCCACCCCCAGGGGAGAAACACCATATATTTT.